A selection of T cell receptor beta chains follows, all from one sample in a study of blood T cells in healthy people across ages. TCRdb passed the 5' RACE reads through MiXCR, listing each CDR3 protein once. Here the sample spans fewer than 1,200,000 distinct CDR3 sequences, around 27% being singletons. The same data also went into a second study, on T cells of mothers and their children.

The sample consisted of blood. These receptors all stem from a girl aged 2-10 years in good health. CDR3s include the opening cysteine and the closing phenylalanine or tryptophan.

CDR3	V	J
CASSLLPFSSYEQYF	TRBV28	TRBJ2-7
CASSLGGPGGTEAFF	TRBV7-9	TRBJ1-1
CASRPDIPDTYEQYF	TRBV28	.
CASSVPTDPYEQYF	TRBV9	.
CASSTGGGAGGETQYF	TRBV9	TRBJ2-5
CASSDSGQGNNEQFF	TRBV6-4	TRBJ2-1
CASAGRLNIETQCF	TRBV6-2/TRBV6-3	TRBJ2-5
CASTDLDINQPQHF	TRBV6-2/TRBV6-3	TRBJ1-5
CASTPRGGYGYTF	TRBV7-9	TRBJ1-2
CATSPRNSPLHF	TRBV15	TRBJ1-6
CASSQVEDLQETQYF	TRBV4-2	TRBJ2-5
CATVSTSGSSDTQYF	TRBV10-3	TRBJ2-3
CASGSQFGTEAFF	TRBV6-5	TRBJ1-1
CASSQESRGEQFF	TRBV4-3	TRBJ2-1
CASSLLAGAGGETQYF	TRBV7-9	TRBJ2-5
CASSSLDRSESGTQYF	TRBV12-3/TRBV12-4	TRBJ2-3
CASSPGQVDTEAFF	TRBV12-3/TRBV12-4	TRBJ1-1
CASSLPGNSNEQFF	TRBV5-1	TRBJ2-1
CASSPRVAGEGEQYF	TRBV5-1	TRBJ2-7
CASSPGTPPETQYF	TRBV12-3/TRBV12-4	TRBJ2-5
CASGTPLIWGYTF	TRBV12-3/TRBV12-4	TRBJ1-2
CASSEYFSGSTDTRYF	TRBV7-9	TRBJ2-3
CASSRITPTGANVLTF	TRBV7-2	TRBJ2-6
CASSQGFIYGYTF	TRBV12-3/TRBV12-4	TRBJ1-2
CSAKHAGVDDYTF	TRBV20-1	TRBJ1-2
CASNTGGGTQYF	TRBV6-6	TRBJ2-5
CAISGGVLPGMNEQYF	TRBV10-3	TRBJ2-7
CASSLVLRQHMNTEAFF	TRBV28	TRBJ1-1
CASSLEGSGVGTDTQYF	TRBV27	TRBJ2-3
CASESQPGGYTF	TRBV6-1	TRBJ1-2
CASGGLGSLDSPLHF	TRBV7-9	TRBJ1-6
CASSLWSDSYGYTF	TRBV28	TRBJ1-2
CASSFRGGDSTDTQYF	TRBV12-3/TRBV12-4	TRBJ2-3
CSARDRTGSYEQYF	TRBV20-1	TRBJ2-7
CASSDFGYEKLFF	TRBV25-1	TRBJ1-4
CSGAGTAGSQFF	TRBV29-1	TRBJ2-1
CASSPWDHPDNEKLFF	TRBV14	TRBJ1-4
CASSLMGAGAGNEQFF	TRBV7-3	TRBJ2-1
CASSLDSLGYTF	TRBV7-2	TRBJ1-2
CASSPTAGDGAPNEQFF	TRBV3-1	TRBJ2-1
CASSVKTGLAMEEQFF	TRBV9	.
CASSDLRGGADTQYF	TRBV6-4	TRBJ2-3
CATSRDSYTDTQYF	TRBV15	TRBJ2-3
CASSPGAGGLANEQFF	TRBV2	.
CSVGGQGVYEQYF	TRBV20-1	TRBJ2-7